Presented here are 12 T cell receptor beta chains from one specimen sequenced in a study of technical replicates of blood from a few donors. Profiled with immunoSEQ multiplex PCR; TCRdb holds only in-frame clones, not every one. The table lists more than 65,000 clones, 75% to 95% of them singletons. The specimen sequenced was T cells isolated from PBMCs. Receptors originate from a human donor in good health.

The chain combines TRBV10-3 with TRBJ1-2, with 9 bases that match TRBD1. With 0 bases clipped from V and 7 bases from J, the junction kept 3 bases outside the gene matches. Germline assignment: CDR1 ENHRY and CDR2 SYGVKD. This CDR3 has 14 amino acids. CDR3 sequence: CAISESRTGVGYTF. The DNA of the CDR3 is TGTGCCATCAGTGAGTCTAGGACAGGGGTTGGCTACACCTTC.

The chain joins TRBV9 to TRBJ1-5, with D possibly matching TRBD1 (5 bases). Trimming took 3 bases from V and 3 from J, leaving 10 bases between them. The CDR3 is 14 amino acids. Germline V gives CDR1 SGDLS, CDR2 YYNGEE. CDR3 in amino acids: CASSGTGPNQPQHF. The DNA of the CDR3 is TGTGCCAGCAGCGGAACAGGCCCCAATCAGCCCCAGCATTTT.

The chain couples TRBV11-2 to TRBJ2-7; a weak D match, TRBD2 (6 bases). The CDR3 runs to 15 residues. Germline lookup yields CDR1 SGHAT and CDR2 FQNNGV. V shed 5 bases and J shed 0 bases, with 14 bases lying between them. DNA of the CDR3: TGTGCCAGCAGCCCGGGACTTCCGAGCTCCTACGAGCAGTACTTC. Its translation: CASSPGLPSSYEQYF.

The genes are TRBV11-2 and TRBJ1-2, with TRBD1 as a possible D gene (6 bases). V lost 2 bases and J 3 bases, leaving 7 bases between the germline ends. Germline V gene data show CDR1 as SGHAT and CDR2 as FQNNGV. The CDR3 loop spans 13 amino acids. Written as DNA, the CDR3 is TGTGCCAGCAGCTTATACAGGGACTATGGCTACACCTTC. Translation gives CASSLYRDYGYTF.

The CDR3 DNA reads TGCAGCGTTCAGACAGGGACAACTTACGAGCAGTACTTC. This sequence encodes CSVQTGTTYEQYF. The rearrangement links TRBV29-1 to TRBJ2-7, with TRBD1 identical over 7 bases. V lost 5 bases to trimming and J lost 4 bases; unmatched junction nucleotides: 8. Germline CDR1 is SQVTM and CDR2 is ANQGSEA. The CDR3 runs to 13 residues.

This chain joins TRBV7-6 and TRBJ2-1; TRBD2 aligns across 7 bases. The J segment lost 7 bases and the V segment lost 5 bases, leaving 11 bases of the junction unmatched. From germline, CDR1 is SGHVS and CDR2 FNYEAQ. CDR3 length: 15 residues. The CDR3 DNA reads TGTGCCAGCAGCCCGCTGGGGGGAGGGGATAATGAGCAGTTCTTC. Encoded protein: CASSPLGGGDNEQFF.

The chain combines TRBV4-1 with TRBJ2-2; TRBD1 aligns across 8 bases. Germline CDR1 is MGHRA and CDR2 is YSYEKL. This CDR3 region has 19 residues. V was clipped by 1 base and J by 2 bases; unmatched bases: 12. The CDR3 nucleotides are TGCGCCAGCAGCCAAGTCCCGGGACAGGCGCAGGTCAACACCGGGGAGCTGTTTTTT. This codes for CASSQVPGQAQVNTGELFF.

The genes are TRBV7-9 and TRBJ1-1; 8 bases are shared with TRBD1. The germline V gene encodes CDR1 SEHNR and CDR2 FQNEAQ (reference sequence). CDR3 length: 15 amino acids. J gave up 0 bases and V 5 bases, and 5 bases lay outside the gene matches. As DNA, the CDR3 is TGTGCCAGCAGCCCCGGACAGGGATTGAACACTGAAGCTTTCTTT. Translating gives CASSPGQGLNTEAFF.

This clone turned up a few times. The chain employs TRBV27 and TRBJ1-2, with D unclear. This CDR3 has 13 residues. Trimming pared 4 bases from V and 4 bases from J, leaving 10 bases between. Germline V gene data show CDR1 as MNHEY and CDR2 as SMNVEV (reference sequence). CDR3 sequence reads: CASSSGMSYGYTF. CDR3 DNA sequence: TGTGCCAGCAGTTCGGGGATGTCCTATGGCTACACCTTC.

The V gene is TRBV11-3, the J gene TRBJ2-7; TRBD2 matches 13 bases. The CDR3 totals 15 residues. The germline V gene encodes CDR1 SGHNT and CDR2 YENEEA. With V trimmed by 3 bases and J by 7 bases, 6 bases remained unmatched. The CDR3 sequence: CASSLGLAGRREQYF. Here the CDR3 DNA reads TGTGCCAGCAGCTTGGGACTAGCGGGGAGACGGGAGCAGTACTTC.

Only one count was recorded for this clone. The chain links TRBV28 to TRBJ2-7; 7 bases are a match to TRBD1. J lost 3 bases, V lost 9 bases, and 11 bases had no gene match. Germline CDR1 is MDHEN and CDR2 is SYDVKM. The length of the CDR3 is 14 residues. CDR3 bases: TGTGCCAGTTTTTCTAACGCAGGGGGCTACGAGCAGTACTTC. This translates into CASFSNAGGYEQYF.

This chain's CDR3 is CARSIYNSQPQHF. In DNA, the CDR3 is TGTGCCAGAAGCATATATAACAGTCAGCCCCAGCATTTT. V is TRBV5-3 and J is TRBJ1-5; D gene uncertain. TRBV5-3 is an ORF; its function is uncertain. This CDR3 has 13 residues. The V end was cut by 4 bases, the J end by 6 bases, with 11 bases between.